This TCR beta chain comes out of a study of blood T cell repertoires in COVID-19. The CDR3 consists of 15 residues. V trimming: 5 bases; J trimming: 6 bases; junction bases outside the gene matches: 6. Germline values: CDR1 LGHDT, CDR2 YNNKEL (reference sequence). Assignments of participants to cohorts depended upon their own reported clinical history. In the original processing: Reference gene primer amplification gave nucleated cell count estimates. Profiling relied on immunoSEQ multiplex PCR, and the TCRdb table lists in-frame clones only, not all of them. V and J calls and clone size come straight from that table; D and trimming were deduced from the DNA. The sample holds approximately 200,000 clones, around 82% seen once.

This chain uses TRBV3-1 (or the pseudogene TRBV3-2) with TRBJ1-5; 11 bases are a match to TRBD1. The sequence was obtained from a man aged 35 to 55 who had recovered from COVID-19. Material for sequencing was PBMCs or T cells enriched from blood (not recorded which). CDR3: CASSNGQGAVQPQHF. The CDR3 coding sequence is TGTGCCAGCAGCAACGGACAGGGGGCGGTTCAGCCCCAGCATTTT.